The source of this TCR beta chain is a study of long-term antiretroviral therapy in people with HIV. Study outcomes and limitations: Dominance of pre-ART expanded clones persisted, fluctuating and often declining after ART.

Concerning this clone: Antigen specificity is unknown.

The CDR3 is 19 amino acids. Germline CDR1 and CDR2: MDHEN and SYDVKM. Unmatched junction bases numbered 21, after V lost 3 bases and J lost 7 bases. Survey level was the resolution at which the v3.0 immunoSEQ assay ran. The table came from immunoSEQ multiplex PCR; TCRdb's copy has only in-frame clones and leaves some out. Counted here are 20,000 or so clones, around 78% occurring once; the ten biggest clones make up about 6.9%. Sample: unsorted PBMCs, taken 2.2 years after starting antiretroviral therapy. The chain links TRBV28 to TRBJ1-5; TRBD1 matches 7 bases. The sequence derives from a man aged 50-60 years with HIV. CDR3 residues: CASSFAPSPGTVRKQPQHF. The CDR3 DNA is TGTGCCAGCAGTTTCGCCCCTTCACCAGGGACAGTCAGGAAACAGCCCCAGCATTTT.